This T cell receptor beta chain originates from a study of blood T cell repertoires in COVID-19. Study-level information: Collection of acute and convalescent COVID-19 samples took place in the United States, Italy and Spain.

In the original workflow: Counts of nucleated cells, estimated from reference gene primer amplification, were obtained. Profiling relied on immunoSEQ multiplex PCR, and the TCRdb table lists in-frame clones only, not all of them. V and J calls and clone size are copied from that table; D and trimming were computed from the DNA. There are 290,000 or so clones in the sample; 75% to 95% occur only once, and 0.95% to 1.2% lies in the top ten. Across over 20 US areas, participants ranged in age from roughly 18 to 95 years. Germline loops: CDR1 SGHRS, CDR2 YFSETQ. The ends were cut back, 3 bases at V and 3 bases at J, with 17 bases in the middle. CDR3 size: 16 residues.

This sequence was found in a woman aged 25 to 45 who had recovered from COVID-19. The J gene is TRBJ2-3, the V gene TRBV5-1, with TRBD1 as a possible D gene (6 bases). Source material: PBMCs or T cells enriched from blood (not recorded which). In nucleotides, the CDR3 is TGCGCCAGCAGCTCCACCATACAGGGATGGACAGATACGCAGTATTTT. Encoded protein: CASSSTIQGWTDTQYF.